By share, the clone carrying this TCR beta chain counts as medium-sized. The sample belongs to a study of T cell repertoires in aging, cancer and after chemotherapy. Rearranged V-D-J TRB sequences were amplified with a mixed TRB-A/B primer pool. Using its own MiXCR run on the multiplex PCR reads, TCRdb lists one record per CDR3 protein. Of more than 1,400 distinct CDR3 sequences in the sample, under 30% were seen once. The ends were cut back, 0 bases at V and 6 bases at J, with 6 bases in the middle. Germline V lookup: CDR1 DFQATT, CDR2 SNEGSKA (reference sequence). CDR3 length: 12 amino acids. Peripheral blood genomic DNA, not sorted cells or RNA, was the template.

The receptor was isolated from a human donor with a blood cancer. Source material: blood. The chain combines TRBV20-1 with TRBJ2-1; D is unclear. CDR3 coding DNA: TGCAGTGCTAGAGAGATCGGCAATGAGCAGTTCTTC. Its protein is CSAREIGNEQFF.